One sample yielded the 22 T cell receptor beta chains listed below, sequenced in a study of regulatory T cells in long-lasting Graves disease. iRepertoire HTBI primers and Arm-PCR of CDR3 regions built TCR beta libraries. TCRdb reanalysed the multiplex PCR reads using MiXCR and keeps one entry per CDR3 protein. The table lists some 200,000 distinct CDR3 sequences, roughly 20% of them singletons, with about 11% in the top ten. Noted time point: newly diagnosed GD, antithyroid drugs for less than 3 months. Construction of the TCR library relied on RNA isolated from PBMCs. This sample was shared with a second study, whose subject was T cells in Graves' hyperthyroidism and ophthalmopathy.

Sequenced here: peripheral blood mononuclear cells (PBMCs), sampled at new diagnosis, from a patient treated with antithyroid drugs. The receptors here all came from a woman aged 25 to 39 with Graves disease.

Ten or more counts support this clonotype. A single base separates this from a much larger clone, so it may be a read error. The CDR3 loop is CASSVRQGADTEAFF. For the CDR3, the DNA is TGTGCCAGCAGCGTACGACAGGGGGCGGACACTGAAGCTTTCTTT. The V call is TRBV11-2, the J call TRBJ1-1; 10 bases map to TRBD1. V dropped 5 bases and J dropped 3; count of bases not matched to a gene: 6. Germline lookup yields CDR1 SGHAT and CDR2 FQNNGV. There are 15 residues in the CDR3.

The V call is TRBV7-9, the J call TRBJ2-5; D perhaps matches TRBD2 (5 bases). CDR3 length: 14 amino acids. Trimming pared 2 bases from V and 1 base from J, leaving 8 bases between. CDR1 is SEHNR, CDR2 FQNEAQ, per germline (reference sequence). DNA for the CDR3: TGTGCCAGCAGCTTAAGGCGGGCCCAAGAGACCCAGTACTTC. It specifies CASSLRRAQETQYF.

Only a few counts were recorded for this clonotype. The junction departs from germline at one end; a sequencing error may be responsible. The CDR3 is CASSLTPYKQYF. DNA of the CDR3: TGTGCCAGCAGCCTTACCCCCTACAAGCAGTACTTC. The chain recombines TRBV6-2 or TRBV6-3 with TRBJ2-7; D is unclear. CDR1 and CDR2 (germline): MNHEY, SVGEGT. The CDR3 runs 12 residues.

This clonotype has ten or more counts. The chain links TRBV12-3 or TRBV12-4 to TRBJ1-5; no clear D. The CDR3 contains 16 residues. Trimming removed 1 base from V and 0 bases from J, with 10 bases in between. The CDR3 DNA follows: TGTGCCAGCAGTTTAGGGCCACCGGATAGCAATCAGCCCCAGCATTTT. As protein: CASSLGPPDSNQPQHF.

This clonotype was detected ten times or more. CDR3 DNA: TGTGCCAGCAGCCGTGGGGGGAGCTGGAGCAATCAGCCCCAGCATTTT. It codes for CASSRGGSWSNQPQHF. The chain links TRBV6-1 to TRBJ1-5, with D perhaps TRBD1 (5 bases). V lost 6 bases, J lost 1 base, and 16 bases lay in between. Germline CDR1 MNHNS, CDR2 SASEGT. The CDR3 has 16 amino acids.

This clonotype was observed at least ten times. For the CDR3, the DNA is TGTGCCAGCAATACCCCCGGAGCCAAAAACATTCAGTACTTC. Its protein is CASNTPGAKNIQYF. The chain recombines TRBV28 with TRBJ2-4; D is undetermined. Trimming shortened V by 7 bases and J by 0 bases, and 10 bases separated the two germline ends. The CDR3 has 14 amino acids. Germline assignment: CDR1 MDHEN and CDR2 SYDVKM.

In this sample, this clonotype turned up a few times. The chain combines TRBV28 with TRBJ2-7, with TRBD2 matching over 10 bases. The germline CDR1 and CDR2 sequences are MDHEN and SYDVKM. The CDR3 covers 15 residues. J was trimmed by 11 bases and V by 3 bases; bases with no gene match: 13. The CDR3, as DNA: TGTGCCAGCAGTTTGTCCGGGACTAGCGCCCCGTCGGAGTACTTC. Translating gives CASSLSGTSAPSEYF.

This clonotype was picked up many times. In DNA form, the CDR3 reads TGTGCCAGCAGCTTACCCGGGGGACGGCAGTACTTC. Translating it yields CASSLPGGRQYF. The chain joins TRBV7-9 to TRBJ2-7; the D gene is possibly TRBD2 (6 bases). CDR1 SEHNR and CDR2 FQNEAQ come from the germline V gene (reference sequence). Trimming took 2 bases from V and 9 from J, leaving 11 bases between them. The CDR3 totals 12 residues.

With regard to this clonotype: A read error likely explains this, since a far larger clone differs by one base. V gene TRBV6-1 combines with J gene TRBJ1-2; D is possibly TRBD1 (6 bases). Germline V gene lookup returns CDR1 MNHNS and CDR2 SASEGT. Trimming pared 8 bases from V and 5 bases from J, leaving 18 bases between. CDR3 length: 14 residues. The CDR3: CASETGPRLYGYTF. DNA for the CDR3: TGTGCCAGCGAGACAGGACCCAGGTTATATGGCTACACCTTC.

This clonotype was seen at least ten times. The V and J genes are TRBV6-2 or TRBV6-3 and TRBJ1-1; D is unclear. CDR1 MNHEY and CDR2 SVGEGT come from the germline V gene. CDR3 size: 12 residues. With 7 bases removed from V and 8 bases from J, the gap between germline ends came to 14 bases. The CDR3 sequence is CASTPRYGEAFF. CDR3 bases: TGTGCCAGCACCCCACGTTACGGGGAAGCTTTCTTT.

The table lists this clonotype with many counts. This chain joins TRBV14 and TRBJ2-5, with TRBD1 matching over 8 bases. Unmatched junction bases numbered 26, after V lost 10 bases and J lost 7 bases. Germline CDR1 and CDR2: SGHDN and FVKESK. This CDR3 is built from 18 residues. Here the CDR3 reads CAIELAPTGTGFWGTQYF. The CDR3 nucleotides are TGTGCCATTGAACTGGCCCCCACCGGGACAGGTTTTTGGGGGACCCAGTACTTC.

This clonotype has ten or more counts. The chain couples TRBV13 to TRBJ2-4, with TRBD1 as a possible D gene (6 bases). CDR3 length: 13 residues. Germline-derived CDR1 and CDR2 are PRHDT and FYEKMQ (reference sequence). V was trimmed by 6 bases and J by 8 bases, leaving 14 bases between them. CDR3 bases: TGTGCCAGCAGGCCTCGGGACACGGACATTCAGTACTTC. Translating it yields CASRPRDTDIQYF.

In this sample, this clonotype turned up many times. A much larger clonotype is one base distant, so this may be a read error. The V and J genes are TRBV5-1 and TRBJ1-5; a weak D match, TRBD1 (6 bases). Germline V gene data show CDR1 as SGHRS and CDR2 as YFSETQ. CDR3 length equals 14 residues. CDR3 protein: CASSLGDINHPQHF. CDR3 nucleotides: TGCGCCAGCAGCTTAGGGGACATTAATCACCCCCAGCATTTT.

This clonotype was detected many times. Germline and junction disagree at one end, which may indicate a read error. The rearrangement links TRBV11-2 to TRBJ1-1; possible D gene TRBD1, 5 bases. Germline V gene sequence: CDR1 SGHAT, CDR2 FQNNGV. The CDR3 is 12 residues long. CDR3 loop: CASSLGTGPFIF. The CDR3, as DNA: TGTGCCAGCAGCTTGGGTACGGGGCCGTTTATCTTT.

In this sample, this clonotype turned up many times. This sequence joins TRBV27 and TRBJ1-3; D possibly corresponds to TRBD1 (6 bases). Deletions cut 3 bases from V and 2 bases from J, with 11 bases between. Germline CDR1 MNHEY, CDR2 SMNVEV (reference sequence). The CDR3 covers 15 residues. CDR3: CASSLTQGPGNTIYF. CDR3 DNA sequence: TGTGCCAGCAGTTTGACACAGGGTCCTGGAAACACCATATATTTT.

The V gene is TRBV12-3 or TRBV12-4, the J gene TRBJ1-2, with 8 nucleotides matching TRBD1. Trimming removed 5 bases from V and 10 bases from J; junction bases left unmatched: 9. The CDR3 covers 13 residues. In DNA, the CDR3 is TGTGCCAGCAGTCCTATGGACAGGGTAGACTACACCTTC. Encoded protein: CASSPMDRVDYTF.

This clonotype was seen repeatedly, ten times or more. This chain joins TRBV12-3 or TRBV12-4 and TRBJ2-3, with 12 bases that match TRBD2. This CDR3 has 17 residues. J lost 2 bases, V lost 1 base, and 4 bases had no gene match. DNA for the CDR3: TGTGCCAGCAGTTTAGGGACTAGCGGGATTGTCACAGATACGCAGTATTTT. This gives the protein CASSLGTSGIVTDTQYF.

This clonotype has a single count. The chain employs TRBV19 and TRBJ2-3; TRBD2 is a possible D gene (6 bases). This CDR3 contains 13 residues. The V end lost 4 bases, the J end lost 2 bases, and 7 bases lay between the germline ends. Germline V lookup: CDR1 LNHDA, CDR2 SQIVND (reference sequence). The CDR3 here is CASSSGNTDTQYF. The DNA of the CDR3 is TGTGCCAGTAGTAGCGGGAACACAGATACGCAGTATTTT.

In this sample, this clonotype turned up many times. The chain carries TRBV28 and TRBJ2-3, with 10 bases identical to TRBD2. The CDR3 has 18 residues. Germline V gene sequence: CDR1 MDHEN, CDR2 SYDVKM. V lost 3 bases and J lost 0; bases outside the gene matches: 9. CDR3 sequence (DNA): TGTGCCAGCAGTTTTAAAAGCGGGAGGGCCGTAAGCACAGATACGCAGTATTTT. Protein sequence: CASSFKSGRAVSTDTQYF.

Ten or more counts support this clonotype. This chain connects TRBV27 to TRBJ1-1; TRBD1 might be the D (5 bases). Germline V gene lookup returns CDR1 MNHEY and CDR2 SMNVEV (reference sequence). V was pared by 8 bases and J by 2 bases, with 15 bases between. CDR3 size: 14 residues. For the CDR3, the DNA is TGTGCCAGCCGACAACCCAGGGAAAACACTGAAGCTTTCTTT. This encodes CASRQPRENTEAFF.

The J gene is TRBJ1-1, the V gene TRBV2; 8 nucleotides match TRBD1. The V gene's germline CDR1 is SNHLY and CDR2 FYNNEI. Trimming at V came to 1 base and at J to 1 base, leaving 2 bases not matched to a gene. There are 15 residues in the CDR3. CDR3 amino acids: CASSEDRGKNTEAFF. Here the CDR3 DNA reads TGTGCCAGCAGTGAAGACAGGGGGAAGAACACTGAAGCTTTCTTT.

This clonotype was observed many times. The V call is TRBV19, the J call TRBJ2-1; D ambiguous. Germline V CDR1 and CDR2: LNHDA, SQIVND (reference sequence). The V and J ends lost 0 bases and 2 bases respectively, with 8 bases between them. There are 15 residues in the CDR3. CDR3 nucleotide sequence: TGTGCCAGTAGTATAGAGCGGCTCCCCTACAATGAGCAGTTCTTC. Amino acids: CASSIERLPYNEQFF.